The 31 T cell receptor beta chains below come from one sample, sequenced in a study of shared clonotypes between healthy human individuals. Produced via immunoSEQ multiplex PCR; TCRdb's table is partial and in-frame only. The sample lists a few million clones, just over 90% seen once, with 0.3% to 0.4% in the top ten. Sequenced sample: naive CD4+ T cells from PBMCs. Subset defined: CD45RA+ positively selected. Receptors originate from a man aged 18 to 30 in good health. Some clones in this sample may be carry-over from other donors' samples.

This clone came up once. CDR3 region: CASSLWVGGELFF. CDR3 sequence (DNA): TGTGCCAGCAGCTTGTGGGTCGGCGGGGAGCTGTTTTTT. The rearrangement links TRBV5-6 to TRBJ2-2, with unresolved D. The germline V gene has CDR1 SGHDT and CDR2 YYEEEE. The CDR3 loop spans 13 amino acids. Trimming took 1 base from V and 7 from J, leaving 8 bases between them. The variable domain in full, with the rest retrieved from reference TRBV5-6 and TRBJ2-2, is DAGVTQSPTHLIKTRGQQVTLRCSPKSGHDTVSWYQQALGQGPQFIFQYYEEEERQRGNFPDRFSGHQFPNYSSELNVNALLLGDSALYLCASSLWVGGELFFGEGSRLTVL.

This chain connects TRBV7-3 to TRBJ1-1, with D maybe TRBD1 (6 bases). The CDR3 covers 15 residues. The germline V gene encodes CDR1 SGHTA and CDR2 FQGTGA. Trimming pared 3 bases from V and 5 bases from J, leaving 16 bases between. This chain's CDR3 is CASSLQGPLGTEAFF. CDR3 DNA: TGTGCCAGCAGCTTGCAGGGGCCCTTGGGGACTGAAGCTTTCTTT.

The CDR3 region is CASSLDQRGQSYNEQFF. In DNA, the CDR3 is TGTGCCAGCAGCTTAGATCAAAGGGGCCAATCCTACAATGAGCAGTTCTTC. The chain recombines TRBV11-2 with TRBJ2-1; tentative D call: TRBD1 (5 bases). The CDR3 sequence is 17 residues long. Germline CDR1 reads SGHAT; CDR2 reads FQNNGV. V was clipped by 0 bases and J by 1 base, with 13 bases between them.

The chain has TRBV4-3 and TRBJ2-7; D is unresolved. The germline V gene has CDR1 LGHNA and CDR2 YSLEER. This CDR3 is built from 13 residues. Trimming stripped 1 base from V and 7 bases from J, with 11 bases between. The CDR3 bases are TGCGCCAGCAGCCAAGGGCTACCCCTAGAGCAGTACTTC. It codes for CASSQGLPLEQYF.

This chain uses TRBV15 with TRBJ1-1, with D unresolved. The germline CDR1 and CDR2 sequences are LNHNV and YYDKDF (reference sequence). V lost 6 bases and J lost 4, with 15 bases in between. CDR3 length: 14 amino acids. As DNA, the CDR3 is TGTGCCACCAGAAATTTTCAGGTGCCCACTGAAGCTTTCTTT. It is translated as CATRNFQVPTEAFF.

The J gene is TRBJ1-5, the V gene TRBV19; tentatively, D is TRBD1 (6 bases). This CDR3 is 14 amino acids long. CDR1 is LNHDA and CDR2 is SQIVND in the germline V gene (reference sequence). The V gene lost 0 bases and the J gene lost 5 bases, with 8 bases spanning the gap. In DNA, the CDR3 is TGTGCCAGTAGTATAGAGGCAGGGGATCAGCCCCAGCATTTT. Encoded protein: CASSIEAGDQPQHF.

This chain connects TRBV6-1 to TRBJ1-2, with D hard to call. CDR3 length: 13 residues. V was clipped by 10 bases and J by 2 bases, with 14 bases between them. The germline V gene has CDR1 MNHNS and CDR2 SASEGT. The CDR3: CATEDPFNYGYTF. The CDR3 nucleotides read TGTGCCACCGAGGACCCATTCAACTATGGCTACACCTTC.

V usage is TRBV4-1 and J usage is TRBJ2-5; 9 nucleotides line up with TRBD2. There are 18 residues in the CDR3. J gave up 4 bases and V 1 base, and 13 bases lay outside the gene matches. The germline gives CDR1 MGHRA, CDR2 YSYEKL. This chain's CDR3 is CASSQGLSGRRASETQYF. For the CDR3, the DNA is TGCGCCAGCAGCCAAGGACTTAGCGGGAGAAGGGCGTCAGAGACCCAGTACTTC.

The rearrangement joins TRBV5-1 to TRBJ2-1; 9 bases map to TRBD1. Trimming at V came to 4 bases and at J to 8 bases, leaving 7 bases not matched to a gene. Germline CDR1 is SGHRS and CDR2 is YFSETQ. This CDR3 contains 14 residues. The CDR3 loop reads CASSPGQGGHEQFF. CDR3 coding DNA: TGCGCCAGCAGCCCGGGACAGGGAGGGCATGAGCAGTTCTTC.

The V and J genes are TRBV5-1 and TRBJ2-2; no definite D call. Germline lookup yields CDR1 SGHRS and CDR2 YFSETQ. This CDR3 region has 12 residues. The V end lost 0 bases, the J end lost 9 bases, and 6 bases lay between the germline ends. CDR3 DNA: TGCGCCAGCAGCTTGGAGGGAAGGGAGCTGTTTTTT. This gives the protein CASSLEGRELFF.

For this clone: The same CDR3 also results from other DNA sequences found in this sample. The CDR3 coding sequence is TGTGCCAGTAGTCTCCGGGATAGCAATCAGCCCCAGCATTTT. It codes for CASSLRDSNQPQHF. The chain couples TRBV19 to TRBJ1-5; D is uncertain. The V end was cut by 5 bases, the J end by 0 bases, with 8 bases between. The CDR3 has 14 residues. Germline assignment: CDR1 LNHDA and CDR2 SQIVND (reference sequence).

The chain couples TRBV4-1 to TRBJ2-2; D possibly corresponds to TRBD2 (7 bases). The length of the CDR3 is 14 residues. V gave up 7 bases and J gave up 4 bases, with 13 bases separating them. Germline V gives CDR1 MGHRA, CDR2 YSYEKL. The CDR3 loop reads CASKGGGSTGELFF. The CDR3, as DNA: TGCGCCAGCAAGGGAGGGGGGAGCACCGGGGAGCTGTTTTTT.

The V and J genes are TRBV25-1 and TRBJ2-1; weak D call: TRBD2 (6 bases). This CDR3 is built from 15 residues. Per germline, CDR1 MGHDK and CDR2 SYGVNS. The V and J ends lost 3 bases and 9 bases respectively, with 18 bases between them. CDR3 residues: CASSEAGGKDVEQFF. The CDR3 region has the DNA TGTGCCAGCAGTGAGGCGGGCGGGAAGGACGTTGAGCAGTTCTTC.

The chain recombines TRBV10-3 with TRBJ1-2; 10 nucleotides line up with TRBD1. CDR3 length: 13 residues. Trimming cost V 5 bases and J 6 bases; bases outside gene matches: 3. Germline CDR1 is ENHRY and CDR2 is SYGVKD. CDR3 DNA sequence: TGTGCCATCAGTAAAGGACAGGGGGATGGCTACACCTTC. It codes for CAISKGQGDGYTF.

This clone was seen a few times. The chain combines TRBV7-3 with TRBJ1-1; D is uncertain. Between the trimmed V and J ends, which lost 5 bases and 4 bases, there was a span of 11 bases. In germline, CDR1 is SGHTA, CDR2 FQGTGA. The CDR3 has 13 residues. CDR3 amino acids: CASSIHGGTEAFF. Here the CDR3 DNA reads TGTGCCAGCAGCATCCATGGCGGCACTGAAGCTTTCTTT.

This rearrangement joins TRBV18 to TRBJ2-7, with D possibly matching TRBD2 (6 bases). Germline CDR1 is KGHSH and CDR2 is LQKENI. V was clipped by 0 bases and J by 5 bases, with 20 bases between them. The CDR3 length is 17 residues. The CDR3 DNA reads as TGTGCCAGCTCACCACCGAGGAGGTCTGGCGGGATGGACGAGCAGTACTTC. Translation gives CASSPPRRSGGMDEQYF.

V and J are TRBV6-1 and TRBJ1-3, with D possibly being TRBD1 (5 bases). Trimming took 6 bases from V and 0 from J, leaving 9 bases between them. Per germline, CDR1 MNHNS and CDR2 SASEGT. The CDR3 has 14 amino acids. The CDR3 sequence is CASRSGLSGNTIYF. DNA for the CDR3: TGTGCCAGCAGATCGGGACTCTCTGGAAACACCATATATTTT.

This rearrangement joins TRBV6-1 to TRBJ2-7, with a possible D match to TRBD2 (5 bases). The germline gives CDR1 MNHNS, CDR2 SASEGT. V was clipped by 2 bases and J by 0 bases, with 11 bases between them. The CDR3 totals 15 residues. This CDR3 is CASSEPGKLSYEQYF. The CDR3 DNA is TGTGCCAGCAGTGAACCCGGGAAGCTCTCCTACGAGCAGTACTTC.

The chain has TRBV6-5 and TRBJ2-5; D gene ambiguous. The CDR3 covers 14 residues. V dropped 0 bases and J dropped 2 bases, with 7 bases sitting between them. CDR1 and CDR2 from the germline V gene are MNHEY and SVGAGI. The CDR3 protein is CASSYSRTQETQYF. The CDR3 nucleotides are TGTGCCAGCAGTTACTCTCGCACACAAGAGACCCAGTACTTC.

This chain links TRBV9 with TRBJ2-3, with TRBD2 matching over 9 bases. The J segment lost 0 bases and the V segment lost 0 bases, leaving 8 bases of the junction unmatched. This CDR3 is built from 18 residues. Germline V gene data show CDR1 as SGDLS and CDR2 as YYNGEE. The CDR3, as DNA: TGTGCCAGCAGCGTAGGGGCTAGCGGGACCCCAAGCACAGATACGCAGTATTTT. This translates into CASSVGASGTPSTDTQYF.

The V gene is TRBV7-2, the J gene TRBJ1-2; unclear D gene. CDR1 and CDR2 (germline): SGHTA, FQGNSA. CDR3 length: 15 amino acids. V was clipped by 5 bases and J by 4 bases, with 17 bases between them. The CDR3: CASSPVRSYPYGYTF. The CDR3 bases are TGTGCCAGCAGCCCCGTACGCAGCTACCCCTATGGCTACACCTTC.

The chain combines TRBV6-5 with TRBJ2-7; tentatively, D is TRBD1 (5 bases). Germline CDR1 and CDR2: MNHEY and SVGAGI. V was trimmed by 6 bases and J by 3 bases, leaving 12 bases between them. The CDR3 is made up of 13 amino acids. The CDR3 coding sequence is TGTGCCAGCAGAAGGTCCAGGGTCTACGAGCAGTACTTC. Translation: CASRRSRVYEQYF.

This clone was seen a handful of times. The chain joins TRBV2 to TRBJ1-5; tentative D call: TRBD1 (6 bases). Trimming took 3 bases from V and 6 from J, leaving 12 bases between them. This CDR3 contains 14 residues. Germline V gene data show CDR1 as SNHLY and CDR2 as FYNNEI. The DNA of the CDR3 is TGTGCCAGCAGTGAGGGGACACCGCTTCAGCCCCAGCATTTT. Translating it yields CASSEGTPLQPQHF.

In regard to this clone: Other nucleotide sequences from this sample produce the same CDR3. The J gene is TRBJ1-5, the V gene TRBV18; weak D call: TRBD1 (6 bases). There are 15 residues in the CDR3. The V end lost 3 bases, the J end lost 4 bases, and 13 bases lay between the germline ends. Germline V gives CDR1 KGHSH, CDR2 LQKENI. The CDR3 nucleotides read TGTGCCAGCTCACCCCCAGGACAGCGAAATCAGCCCCAGCATTTT. Amino acid sequence: CASSPPGQRNQPQHF.

The J gene is TRBJ2-7, the V gene TRBV27; 9 nucleotides align to TRBD2. This CDR3 spans 15 amino acids. Germline loops: CDR1 MNHEY, CDR2 SMNVEV (reference sequence). V shed 6 bases and J 2 bases; nucleotides not matched to a gene: 8. CDR3 region: CASSPWTSVTYEQYF. DNA for the CDR3: TGTGCCAGCAGCCCTTGGACTAGCGTAACCTACGAGCAGTACTTC.

The rearrangement links TRBV6-5 to TRBJ2-2; D is tentatively TRBD1 or TRBD2 (6 bases each). The V end was cut by 11 bases, the J end by 3 bases, with 16 bases between. The CDR3 consists of 14 residues. Germline CDR1 reads MNHEY; CDR2 reads SVGAGI. CDR3 sequence: CAAHREADTGELFF. DNA for the CDR3: TGTGCCGCTCACAGGGAGGCGGACACCGGGGAGCTGTTTTTT.

Notes on this clone: In the same sample, other DNA sequences code for this CDR3. V gene TRBV5-1 combines with J gene TRBJ1-4; D not certain. Germline CDR1 and CDR2: SGHRS and YFSETQ. The CDR3 is 13 amino acids. V was pared by 0 bases and J by 5 bases, with 5 bases between. In DNA, the CDR3 is TGCGCCAGCAGCTTGGATCCGAATGAAAAACTGTTTTTT. Amino acids: CASSLDPNEKLFF.

Written as DNA, the CDR3 is TGTGCCAGCAGGCATACAGGGGAACTTGAAGCTTTCTTT. Translating it yields CASRHTGELEAFF. The chain carries TRBV6-6 and TRBJ1-1; 7 nucleotides match TRBD1. J was trimmed by 7 bases and V by 6 bases; bases with no gene match: 8. The CDR3 extends over 13 amino acids. In germline, CDR1 is MNHNY, CDR2 SVGAGI (reference sequence).

The CDR3 is CASSPPDRKGGYTF. In DNA, the CDR3 is TGTGCCAGCTCACCCCCCGACAGAAAGGGCGGCTACACCTTC. J is TRBJ1-2 and V is TRBV18; D is possibly TRBD1 (5 bases). V lost 3 bases and J 8 bases, leaving 16 bases between the germline ends. CDR1 and CDR2 from the germline V gene are KGHSH and LQKENI. The CDR3 sequence is 14 residues long.

CDR3 protein: CASSWDRGTDTQYF. For the CDR3, the DNA is TGTGCCAGCAGTTGGGACAGGGGCACAGATACGCAGTATTTT. The chain recombines TRBV6-1 with TRBJ2-3; 9 bases map to TRBD1. The CDR3 length is 14 residues. Looked up from germline, CDR1 is MNHNS and CDR2 is SASEGT. V shed 5 bases and J 1 base; nucleotides not matched to a gene: 1.

CDR3 bases: TGTGCCAGCAGCACACGGCGACAGGGGACCGCGGGCGAGCAGTTCTTC. Translation: CASSTRRQGTAGEQFF. The rearrangement joins TRBV7-3 to TRBJ2-1; the match to TRBD1 covers 8 bases. Germline V gene sequence: CDR1 SGHTA, CDR2 FQGTGA. This CDR3 is built from 16 residues. J lost 10 bases, V lost 5 bases, and 16 bases had no gene match.